One sample yielded the 10 T cell receptor beta chains listed below, sequenced in a study of T-cell memory formation after mild COVID-19. TCRdb fed the 5' RACE reads into MiXCR, producing one record per CDR3 protein. Of about 57,000 distinct CDR3 sequences in the sample, 12% were seen once. The source material was PBMCs or a T cell subset sorted from them (not recorded which). The source of these receptors is a man between 18 and 29 years old who had mild COVID-19 (a few samples of this study predate the infection). Cell type and time point are not known.

This sequence joins TRBV20-1 and TRBJ2-3; tentatively, D is TRBD2 (6 bases). Trimming stripped 6 bases from V and 3 bases from J, with 16 bases between. Looked up from germline, CDR1 is DFQATT and CDR2 is SNEGSKA (reference sequence). The CDR3 is made up of 14 amino acids. CDR3 sequence: CSAGGRLGTDTQYF. The CDR3 nucleotides read TGCAGTGCCGGGGGAAGGTTGGGGACAGATACGCAGTATTTT.

The chain links TRBV5-1 to TRBJ2-4; D is possibly TRBD2 (6 bases). V lost 0 bases, J lost 7 bases, and 8 bases lay in between. The CDR3 consists of 13 residues. Germline V gives CDR1 SGHRS, CDR2 YFSETQ. The CDR3 DNA reads TGCGCCAGCAGCTTGGGGGCGGGGAACATTCAGTACTTC. The encoded protein is CASSLGAGNIQYF.

This clonotype was seen repeatedly, ten times or more. The chain links TRBV20-1 to TRBJ1-6; possible D gene TRBD1, 6 bases. The CDR3 extends over 15 amino acids. Germline CDR1 and CDR2: DFQATT and SNEGSKA (reference sequence). The V gene lost 1 base and the J gene lost 6 bases, with 13 bases spanning the gap. The CDR3: CSARVRQAGNSPLHF. As DNA, the CDR3 is TGCAGTGCTAGAGTCCGACAGGCTGGTAATTCACCCCTCCACTTT.

This clonotype appeared a few times. The chain has TRBV9 and TRBJ2-5; D could derive from TRBD1 or TRBD2 (5 bases each). This CDR3 is built from 14 residues. Per the germline V gene, CDR1 is SGDLS and CDR2 is YYNGEE. Between the trimmed V and J ends, which lost 3 bases and 3 bases, there was a span of 12 bases. The CDR3 region has the DNA TGTGCCAGCAGCGCGGGGACGGAGAAAGAGACCCAGTACTTC. Protein sequence: CASSAGTEKETQYF. The entire variable domain, with the rest obtained from reference TRBV9 and TRBJ2-5, is as follows: DSGVTQTPKHLITATGQRVTLRCSPRSGDLSVYWYQQSLDQGLQFLIQYYNGEERAKGNILERFSAQQFPDLHSELNLSSLELGDSALYFCASSAGTEKETQYFGPGTRLLVL.

This chain uses TRBV12-3 or TRBV12-4 with TRBJ2-5; D ambiguous. The CDR3 runs to 13 residues. V gave up 3 bases and J gave up 3 bases, with 8 bases separating them. CDR3 bases: TGTGCCAGCAGTTTTCATGGGGAAGAGACCCAGTACTTC. Translation gives CASSFHGEETQYF.

This chain joins TRBV11-2 and TRBJ2-3; tentative D call: TRBD2 (7 bases). The germline V gene has CDR1 SGHAT and CDR2 FQNNGV. Trimming took 1 base from V and 3 from J, leaving 14 bases between them. The CDR3 has 16 amino acids. As DNA, the CDR3 is TGTGCCAGCAGCTTAGTCGGCGGGGGCATTACAGATACGCAGTATTTT. Its protein product is CASSLVGGGITDTQYF.

The chain joins TRBV6-5 to TRBJ1-2, with D tentatively TRBD1 (5 bases). The V end was cut by 5 bases, the J end by 5 bases, with 12 bases between. The CDR3 is made up of 13 amino acids. CDR1 is MNHEY and CDR2 is SVGAGI in the germline V gene. The DNA of the CDR3 is TGTGCCAGCAGTCGACAGTCTCGTTATGGCTACACCTTC. Residues: CASSRQSRYGYTF.

The genes are TRBV6-2 or TRBV6-3 and TRBJ1-5; unclear D gene. V shed 0 bases and J shed 5 bases, with 8 bases lying between them. The CDR3 consists of 14 residues. Germline V gives CDR1 MNHEY, CDR2 SVGEGT. The CDR3 loop reads CASSYSWGDQPQHF. The DNA of the CDR3 is TGTGCCAGCAGTTACTCGTGGGGAGATCAGCCCCAGCATTTT.

This clonotype was recorded many times. The chain combines TRBV7-2 with TRBJ2-5; 8 bases fit TRBD1. Germline values: CDR1 SGHTA, CDR2 FQGNSA. The V and J ends lost 5 bases and 5 bases, in that order; junction bases with no gene match: 10. The CDR3 consists of 15 residues. This CDR3 reads CASSRGPQGAETQYF. CDR3 nucleotide sequence: TGTGCCAGCAGCCGGGGCCCCCAGGGGGCGGAGACCCAGTACTTC.

In its sample, this clonotype ranks as medium-sized. The chain couples TRBV6-4 to TRBJ2-3; 7 nucleotides line up with TRBD1. The V segment lost 6 bases and the J segment 3 bases; nucleotides outside the gene matches: 6. The CDR3 is 14 amino acids. The germline V gene has CDR1 MRHNA and CDR2 SNTAGT. This CDR3 reads CASSPGQATDTQYF. The CDR3 DNA reads as TGTGCCAGCAGCCCTGGACAGGCAACAGATACGCAGTATTTT.